The 10 T cell receptor beta chains reported below all come from one sample, sequenced in a study of T cells in localized non-small cell lung cancer. Assay used: immunoSEQ multiplex PCR; TCRdb lists only in-frame clones, some missing. Here the sample spans about 77,000 clones, approximately 90% being singletons. The source material was peripheral blood, sampled before any cancer treatment. These receptors originate from a woman aged 40 to 75 with stage I squamous cell lung carcinoma.

This clone has more than one count but fewer than ten. In DNA form, the CDR3 reads TGCGCCAGCAGTGAGTCTAGTGTTAGCACAGATACGCAGTATTTT. Amino acid sequence: CASSESSVSTDTQYF. This chain links TRBV10-1 with TRBJ2-3, with D unresolved. Deletions cut 0 bases from V and 0 bases from J, with 7 bases between. Germline CDR1 reads WNHNN; CDR2 reads SYGVQD (reference sequence). This CDR3 region has 15 residues.

The CDR3 sequence is CASRAGTGGGEEPQHF. The CDR3 bases are TGTGCCAGCAGAGCCGGGACAGGGGGAGGAGAGGAGCCCCAGCATTTT. The genes are TRBV2 and TRBJ1-5; 11 bases match TRBD1. The CDR3 totals 16 residues. The V segment lost 6 bases and the J segment 8 bases; nucleotides outside the gene matches: 12. The germline V gene encodes CDR1 SNHLY and CDR2 FYNNEI.

The chain links TRBV27 to TRBJ1-5; 8 nucleotides align to TRBD1. Trimming removed 6 bases from V and 0 bases from J; junction bases left unmatched: 10. Germline CDR1 MNHEY, CDR2 SMNVEV (reference sequence). The CDR3 sequence is 17 residues long. DNA of the CDR3: TGTGCCAGCAGCCAAGATTGGGGGACAGGTAGCAATCAGCCCCAGCATTTT. Its translation: CASSQDWGTGSNQPQHF.

The chain combines TRBV19 with TRBJ1-1, with D perhaps matching TRBD1 (6 bases). Between the trimmed V and J ends, which lost 0 bases and 0 bases, there was a span of 14 bases. The CDR3 is made up of 17 amino acids. The V gene's germline CDR1 is LNHDA and CDR2 SQIVND (reference sequence). This chain's CDR3 is CASSIEGAAQMNTEAFF. In nucleotides, the CDR3 is TGTGCCAGTAGTATAGAGGGGGCAGCCCAGATGAACACTGAAGCTTTCTTT.

The rearrangement uses TRBV5-1 and TRBJ2-3; D is unclear. V shed 6 bases and J shed 2 bases, with 16 bases lying between them. The CDR3 spans 15 residues. Looked up from germline, CDR1 is SGHRS and CDR2 is YFSETQ. Here the CDR3 DNA reads TGCGCCAGCACTTCCGGCGAGTCCCCCACAGATACGCAGTATTTT. It is translated as CASTSGESPTDTQYF. Looking up the rest from reference TRBV5-1 and TRBJ2-3 gives the full variable domain: KAGVTQTPRYLIKTRGQQVTLSCSPISGHRSVSWYQQTPGQGLQFLFEYFSETQRNKGNFPGRFSGRQFSNSRSEMNVSTLELGDSALYLCASTSGESPTDTQYFGPGTRLTVL.

The genes are TRBV10-3 and TRBJ2-5; 8 bases fit TRBD2. This CDR3 contains 13 residues. The germline CDR1 and CDR2 sequences are ENHRY and SYGVKD. The ends lost 5 bases at V and 5 bases at J; junction bases unmatched: 4. CDR3: CAISSGGWETQYF. Here the CDR3 DNA reads TGTGCCATCAGTTCGGGGGGGTGGGAGACCCAGTACTTC.

This clone was picked up one time. This rearrangement joins TRBV6-5 to TRBJ1-6; 9 bases are a match to TRBD1. There are 15 residues in the CDR3. The trim removed 2 bases at V and 7 bases at J, leaving 3 bases unmatched. From germline, CDR1 is MNHEY and CDR2 SVGAGI. Here the CDR3 DNA reads TGTGCCAGCAGTTACGGGACAGGGTCGAATTCACCCCTCCACTTT. Protein sequence: CASSYGTGSNSPLHF.

The chain carries TRBV4-2 and TRBJ1-2; the D is unclear. With 0 bases removed from V and 4 bases from J, the gap between germline ends came to 21 bases. This CDR3 has 18 residues. In germline, CDR1 is LGHNA, CDR2 YNFKEQ. The CDR3 spells CASSQDLGRSTAGYGYTF. CDR3 coding DNA: TGTGCCAGCAGCCAAGATTTGGGCAGGAGTACAGCGGGCTATGGCTACACCTTC.

V and J are TRBV7-3 and TRBJ2-5; D could derive from TRBD1 or TRBD2 (6 bases each). CDR3 length: 15 residues. Deletions cut 0 bases from V and 5 bases from J, with 13 bases between. Germline assignment: CDR1 SGHTA and CDR2 FQGTGA. The CDR3 is CASSLTQGRGETQYF. The DNA of the CDR3 is TGTGCCAGCAGCTTAACTCAGGGGCGGGGTGAGACCCAGTACTTC.

The J gene is TRBJ2-3, the V gene TRBV5-6; D ambiguous. The V gene lost 2 bases and the J gene lost 4 bases, with 8 bases spanning the gap. CDR1 and CDR2 from the germline V gene are SGHDT and YYEEEE. The length of the CDR3 is 13 residues. The CDR3 spells CASSFVGADTQYF. The DNA of the CDR3 is TGTGCCAGCAGCTTTGTTGGAGCAGATACGCAGTATTTT.